Presented here are 7 T cell receptor beta chains from one specimen sequenced in a study of blood T cell repertoires in COVID-19. This table comes from immunoSEQ multiplex PCR, and its TCRdb copy is limited to in-frame clones, with some not included. Of about 330,000 clones in the sample, approximately 92% were seen once. The sample comprised PBMCs or T cells enriched from blood (not recorded which). The receptors were gathered from a woman between 25 and 40 years old who had recovered from COVID-19.

On this clone: Other nucleotide sequences from this sample produce the same CDR3. The rearrangement joins TRBV28 to TRBJ1-5; D gene ambiguous. Germline CDR1 MDHEN, CDR2 SYDVKM. V lost 6 bases and J lost 1, with 13 bases in between. The CDR3 spans 15 residues. CDR3 sequence (DNA): TGTGCCAGCAGGGCGCCGACTGGGAGCAATCAGCCCCAGCATTTT. It specifies CASRAPTGSNQPQHF.

The gene calls are TRBV18 and TRBJ1-1, with 9 positions matching TRBD1. The CDR3 sequence is 16 residues long. The germline V gene has CDR1 KGHSH and CDR2 LQKENI. V shed 2 bases and J 5 bases; nucleotides not matched to a gene: 9. The CDR3, as DNA: TGTGCCAGCTCACCAGGGTCACAGGGGGCGATTACTGAAGCTTTCTTT. Its translation: CASSPGSQGAITEAFF. The whole variable domain, filled in from reference TRBV18 and TRBJ1-1, reads NAGVMQNPRHLVRRRGQEARLRCSPMKGHSHVYWYRQLPEEGLKFMVYLQKENIIDESGMPKERFSAEFPKEGPSILRIQQVVRGDSAAYFCASSPGSQGAITEAFFGQGTRLTVV.

The rearrangement uses TRBV28 and TRBJ1-1; 9 bases agree with TRBD1. V trimming: 6 bases; J trimming: 6 bases; junction bases outside the gene matches: 11. The CDR3 extends over 15 amino acids. The germline CDR1 and CDR2 sequences are MDHEN and SYDVKM. This CDR3 is CASRPTTGGGAEAFF. CDR3 nucleotide sequence: TGTGCCAGCAGACCTACGACAGGGGGAGGGGCTGAAGCTTTCTTT.

A word on this clone: At the DNA level, this CDR3 is encoded by other sequences in the same sample as well. The chain has TRBV12-3 or TRBV12-4 and TRBJ2-5; possibly TRBD2 for D (6 bases). V was trimmed by 3 bases and J by 4 bases, leaving 9 bases between them. The CDR3 length is 13 residues. The DNA of the CDR3 is TGTGCCAGCAGTTTCCAACTAGCAGAGACCCAGTACTTC. Residues: CASSFQLAETQYF.

This sequence joins TRBV28 and TRBJ1-1; 7 nucleotides align to TRBD1. The CDR3 contains 13 residues. The germline gives CDR1 MDHEN, CDR2 SYDVKM. Trimming took 7 bases from V and 3 from J; bases not matched to a gene: 5. CDR3 sequence (DNA): TGTGCCAGCACGGGACAGCAATACACTGAAGCTTTCTTT. This gives the protein CASTGQQYTEAFF.

This rearrangement joins TRBV7-2 to TRBJ1-4; D uncertain. From germline, CDR1 is SGHTA and CDR2 FQGNSA. CDR3 length equals 15 residues. V lost 5 bases and J lost 6, with 16 bases in between. The CDR3 sequence is CASSPFGAADEKLFF. The CDR3, as DNA: TGTGCCAGCAGCCCGTTTGGAGCGGCGGATGAAAAACTGTTTTTT.

This chain connects TRBV4-1 to TRBJ2-6; possible D gene TRBD1, 6 bases. V was pared by 3 bases and J by 0 bases, with 9 bases between. The CDR3 has 16 residues. The germline CDR1 and CDR2 sequences are MGHRA and YSYEKL. The CDR3 sequence is CASSQGASSGANVLTF. The CDR3 bases are TGCGCCAGCAGCCAGGGGGCATCCTCTGGGGCCAACGTCCTGACTTTC.